The 24 T cell receptor beta chains in this list originate from one sample, sequenced in a study of blood T cell repertoires in COVID-19. Clones were read by immunoSEQ multiplex PCR, and TCRdb kept only the in-frame ones, dropping some. The data contain some 200,000 clones, approximately 81% of them singletons. Sample: PBMCs or T cells enriched from blood (not recorded which). These receptors originate from a woman in her 50s with acute COVID-19.

V and J are TRBV7-2 and TRBJ2-3; D gene uncertain. Germline V CDR1 and CDR2: SGHTA, FQGNSA. V gave up 3 bases and J gave up 2 bases, with 9 bases separating them. There are 14 residues in the CDR3. The CDR3 DNA reads as TGTGCCAGCAGCTTCTCCAGGTCCACAGATACGCAGTATTTT. Protein: CASSFSRSTDTQYF. Full variable domain (missing parts from reference TRBV7-2 and TRBJ2-3): GAGVSQSPSNKVTEKGKDVELRCDPISGHTALYWYRQSLGQGLEFLIYFQGNSAPDKSGLPSDRFSAERTGGSVSTLTIQRTQQEDSAVYLCASSFSRSTDTQYFGPGTRLTVL.

The chain couples TRBV18 to TRBJ2-7; D perhaps matches TRBD2 (6 bases). The length of the CDR3 is 14 residues. CDR1 is KGHSH and CDR2 is LQKENI in the germline V gene. V dropped 3 bases and J dropped 0 bases, with 9 bases sitting between them. CDR3 residues: CASSPRDFSYEQYF. The CDR3 DNA follows: TGTGCCAGCTCACCCCGGGACTTCTCCTACGAGCAGTACTTC. Variable domain in full (rest from reference TRBV18 and TRBJ2-7): NAGVMQNPRHLVRRRGQEARLRCSPMKGHSHVYWYRQLPEEGLKFMVYLQKENIIDESGMPKERFSAEFPKEGPSILRIQQVVRGDSAAYFCASSPRDFSYEQYFGPGTRLTVT.

V is TRBV6-2 or TRBV6-3 and J is TRBJ2-5, with 7 nucleotides matching TRBD2. With V trimmed by 6 bases and J by 5 bases, 12 bases remained unmatched. There are 15 residues in the CDR3. CDR1 is MNHEY, CDR2 SVGEGT, per germline. CDR3 DNA: TGTGCCAGCAGCCTAGGTAGCGGGCACATGGAGACCCAGTACTTC. It is translated as CASSLGSGHMETQYF.

The chain carries TRBV28 and TRBJ1-1, with 7 bases that match TRBD1. The CDR3 length is 15 residues. Trimming took 1 base from V and 4 from J; bases not matched to a gene: 6. Germline CDR1 is MDHEN and CDR2 is SYDVKM. The CDR3 DNA follows: TGTGCCAGCAGTTTATTCAGGGGGTTGGGCACTGAAGCTTTCTTT. Translating gives CASSLFRGLGTEAFF.

This chain uses TRBV5-1 with TRBJ1-4; 10 nucleotides match TRBD1. The CDR3 is made up of 16 amino acids. Germline V CDR1 and CDR2: SGHRS, YFSETQ. V gave up 4 bases and J gave up 7 bases; unmatched junction bases: 10. CDR3 loop: CASSQQGQGRAEKLFF. The CDR3 nucleotides are TGCGCCAGCAGCCAGCAGGGACAGGGGAGGGCTGAAAAACTGTTTTTT.

The V gene is TRBV5-1, the J gene TRBJ1-1; TRBD1 matches at 11 bases. Germline V CDR1 and CDR2: SGHRS, YFSETQ. The CDR3 extends over 14 amino acids. The junction had 5 bases not matched to a gene; V was cut back by 4 bases and J by 6 bases. CDR3 DNA sequence: TGCGCCAGCAGCACGGGACAGGGGGAGGCTGAAGCTTTCTTT. This codes for CASSTGQGEAEAFF.

The chain carries TRBV18 and TRBJ1-1; D is ambiguous. V lost 5 bases and J lost 6, with 13 bases in between. The CDR3 runs to 13 residues. Germline V gene data show CDR1 as KGHSH and CDR2 as LQKENI. CDR3 in DNA: TGTGCCAGCTCAAGGTCTCTTAGCGCTGAAGCTTTCTTT. Translating gives CASSRSLSAEAFF.

V gene TRBV4-2 combines with J gene TRBJ1-4; D gene ambiguous. The V gene's germline CDR1 is LGHNA and CDR2 YNFKEQ. V gave up 4 bases and J gave up 4 bases, with 16 bases separating them. The CDR3 totals 16 residues. CDR3 residues: CASSPELWAGNEKLFF. In DNA form, the CDR3 reads TGTGCCAGCAGCCCCGAGCTTTGGGCGGGTAATGAAAAACTGTTTTTT.

The chain uses TRBV29-1 and TRBJ1-2, with D perhaps TRBD1 (5 bases). The CDR3 sequence is 13 residues long. Germline V CDR1 and CDR2: SQVTM, ANQGSEA. The V end was cut by 7 bases, the J end by 3 bases, with 15 bases between. In nucleotides, the CDR3 is TGCAGCGCCACAGGAACCTCTCACTATGGCTACACCTTC. It yields the protein CSATGTSHYGYTF.

The J gene is TRBJ2-7, the V gene TRBV6-5, with 9 positions matching TRBD2. The V gene end was trimmed by 4 bases and the J gene end by 4 bases; junction bases not matched to a gene: 2. Germline CDR1 and CDR2: MNHEY and SVGAGI. This CDR3 region has 13 residues. The CDR3: CASSWGLAYEQYF. For the CDR3, the DNA is TGTGCCAGCAGTTGGGGACTAGCTTACGAGCAGTACTTC.

This clone has just one count. The J gene is TRBJ2-3, the V gene TRBV7-2, with 9 nucleotides matching TRBD1. This CDR3 region has 14 residues. The germline gives CDR1 SGHTA, CDR2 FQGNSA. The junction had 5 bases not matched to a gene; V was cut back by 5 bases and J by 5 bases. In DNA, the CDR3 is TGTGCCAGCAGCCATACGACAGGGGGAGATACGCAGTATTTT. Its protein is CASSHTTGGDTQYF.

The rearrangement uses TRBV7-2 and TRBJ1-4; D is possibly TRBD1 (6 bases). The CDR3 runs to 14 residues. V shed 5 bases and J shed 7 bases, with 14 bases lying between them. The germline V gene encodes CDR1 SGHTA and CDR2 FQGNSA. CDR3 sequence reads: CASSPRYRAEKLFF. In DNA form, the CDR3 reads TGTGCCAGCAGCCCTCGGTACAGGGCTGAAAAACTGTTTTTT.

The chain combines TRBV7-7 with TRBJ2-2; D not certain. This CDR3 is built from 15 residues. Trimming removed 0 bases at V and 5 bases at J, with 10 bases between. Germline V gives CDR1 SSHAT, CDR2 FNYEAQ (reference sequence). In nucleotides, the CDR3 is TGTGCCAGCAGCTTAGCCGCTAGAGGTACCGGGGAGCTGTTTTTT. This translates into CASSLAARGTGELFF. Drawing the rest from reference TRBV7-7 and TRBJ2-2, the complete variable domain is GAGVSQSPRYKVTKRGQDVTLRCDPISSHATLYWYQQALGQGPEFLTYFNYEAQPDKSGLPSDRFSAERPEGSISTLTIQRTEQRDSAMYRCASSLAARGTGELFFGEGSRLTVL.

This chain links TRBV4-3 with TRBJ2-2; tentative D call: TRBD1 (6 bases). Germline V gives CDR1 LGHNA, CDR2 YSLEER. The germline V and J ends were trimmed by 1 base and 1 base, with 19 bases remaining between them. The CDR3 length is 19 residues. The CDR3 protein is CASSQASGTRAKNTGELFF. CDR3 in DNA: TGCGCCAGCAGCCAAGCCTCCGGGACAAGGGCCAAGAACACCGGGGAGCTGTTTTTT.

This chain joins TRBV18 and TRBJ2-5, with D unclear. The CDR3 spans 15 residues. Per germline, CDR1 KGHSH and CDR2 LQKENI. Between the trimmed V and J ends, which lost 6 bases and 4 bases, there was a span of 18 bases. The CDR3 here is CASSISQVGSETQYF. CDR3 nucleotide sequence: TGTGCCAGCTCGATATCTCAGGTCGGATCAGAGACCCAGTACTTC.

The chain joins TRBV24-1 to TRBJ2-7, with 9 bases identical to TRBD2. CDR1 KGHDR and CDR2 SFDVKD come from the germline V gene. The CDR3 runs 13 residues. V was clipped by 5 bases and J by 2 bases; unmatched bases: 0. This chain's CDR3 is CATSGGGAYEQYF. The CDR3, as DNA: TGTGCCACCAGTGGCGGGGGGGCCTACGAGCAGTACTTC.

The chain employs TRBV11-2 and TRBJ2-7, with D hard to call. V lost 3 bases and J lost 2, with 5 bases in between. The CDR3 covers 12 residues. The V gene's germline CDR1 is SGHAT and CDR2 FQNNGV. This CDR3 reads CASSLFTYEQYF. CDR3 DNA: TGTGCCAGCAGCTTGTTTACCTACGAGCAGTACTTC.

This clone was observed once. The chain carries TRBV27 and TRBJ1-5; possible D gene TRBD1, 6 bases. Germline CDR1 is MNHEY and CDR2 is SMNVEV (reference sequence). The CDR3 extends over 14 amino acids. Trimming removed 4 bases from V and 4 bases from J, with 11 bases in between. CDR3 loop: CASSWTAPNQPQHF. For the CDR3, the DNA is TGTGCCAGCAGTTGGACAGCACCTAATCAGCCCCAGCATTTT.

The rearrangement uses TRBV7-2 and TRBJ1-3, with D perhaps matching TRBD1 (6 bases). The CDR3 has 15 residues. In germline, CDR1 is SGHTA, CDR2 FQGNSA. Deletions cut 2 bases from V and 6 bases from J, with 14 bases between. CDR3 nucleotide sequence: TGTGCCAGCAGCTTATTGGCGGGGGGACAAAACACCATATATTTT. It translates to CASSLLAGGQNTIYF.

CDR3 bases: TGTGCCAGCAGTTTTCTCCCCGGCCGGGACAGGGGAGGGGGTAAAAAAGAGACCCAGTACTTC. Translation gives CASSFLPGRDRGGGKKETQYF. V is TRBV28 and J is TRBJ2-5; 10 nucleotides agree with TRBD1. J was trimmed by 3 bases and V by 3 bases; bases with no gene match: 22. The CDR3 has 21 residues. Germline loops: CDR1 MDHEN, CDR2 SYDVKM.

The CDR3 region is CASSIGQGRDQPQHF. The CDR3 DNA reads as TGTGCCAGTAGTATCGGACAGGGGAGGGATCAGCCCCAGCATTTT. The chain couples TRBV19 to TRBJ1-5, with 9 bases identical to TRBD1. Trimming removed 3 bases from V and 5 bases from J; junction bases left unmatched: 5. Germline CDR1 reads LNHDA; CDR2 reads SQIVND (reference sequence). CDR3 length: 15 residues.

The chain carries TRBV4-1 and TRBJ2-1; TRBD1 agrees at 11 bases. The V segment lost 1 base and the J segment 7 bases; nucleotides outside the gene matches: 3. In germline, CDR1 is MGHRA, CDR2 YSYEKL. The CDR3 runs 15 residues. CDR3 bases: TGCGCCAGCAGCCAAGCCGGGACAGGGGGGAATGAGCAGTTCTTC. Protein product: CASSQAGTGGNEQFF.

This clone has just a few counts. The chain couples TRBV5-4 to TRBJ1-2; 9 bases line up with TRBD1. The CDR3 has 15 amino acids. Germline trimming cut 5 bases from V and 4 bases from J; bases unmatched to any gene: 9. The germline gives CDR1 SGHNT, CDR2 YYREEE (reference sequence). This chain's CDR3 is CASRSWTGDLYGYTF. DNA for the CDR3: TGTGCCAGCAGGAGCTGGACAGGGGACCTCTATGGCTACACCTTC.

V is TRBV18 and J is TRBJ2-2; 10 bases match TRBD2. V dropped 3 bases and J dropped 8; count of bases not matched to a gene: 15. Germline CDR1 is KGHSH and CDR2 is LQKENI. CDR3 size: 18 residues. The CDR3 DNA reads TGTGCCAGCTCACCGCGGGGGACTAGCGTTCGGACTGCAGGGGAGCTGTTTTTT. Amino acids: CASSPRGTSVRTAGELFF.